Below are 32 T cell receptor beta chains sequenced from a single sample in a study of blood T cell repertoires in COVID-19. Generated by immunoSEQ multiplex PCR, the TCRdb table keeps only in-frame clones and is missing some. The table lists about 480,000 clones, 70% to 90% of them singletons. The sequenced sample was peripheral blood. These receptors all stem from a woman aged 50 to 65 with COVID-19, enrolled during active disease.

The chain recombines TRBV27 with TRBJ1-2; D possibly corresponds to TRBD1 (5 bases). Germline CDR1 and CDR2: MNHEY and SMNVEV (reference sequence). The CDR3 is 13 amino acids. Trimming shortened V by 10 bases and J by 4 bases, and 16 bases separated the two germline ends. The CDR3 coding sequence is TGTGCCACCAGCCGGGGGGGGTCCTATGGCTACACCTTC. As protein: CATSRGGSYGYTF.

This clone was seen a handful of times. The chain employs TRBV5-1 and TRBJ2-3, with D unresolved. The CDR3 spans 13 residues. Germline CDR1 reads SGHRS; CDR2 reads YFSETQ. Deletions cut 0 bases from V and 5 bases from J, with 7 bases between. CDR3 sequence (DNA): TGCGCCAGCAGCTTGGGTGGCCTAGATACGCAGTATTTT. This gives the protein CASSLGGLDTQYF. The whole variable domain, filled in from reference TRBV5-1 and TRBJ2-3, reads KAGVTQTPRYLIKTRGQQVTLSCSPISGHRSVSWYQQTPGQGLQFLFEYFSETQRNKGNFPGRFSGRQFSNSRSEMNVSTLELGDSALYLCASSLGGLDTQYFGPGTRLTVL.

This clone was seen a single time. The rearrangement joins TRBV10-3 to TRBJ1-6; D unclear. V was pared by 6 bases and J by 6 bases, with 15 bases between. The CDR3 totals 15 residues. Germline values: CDR1 ENHRY, CDR2 SYGVKD. The CDR3 sequence: CAISQPEAGNSPLHF. The CDR3 nucleotides read TGTGCCATCAGCCAACCCGAGGCCGGTAATTCACCCCTCCACTTT.

The V call is TRBV19, the J call TRBJ1-5; 8 nucleotides line up with TRBD1. The trim removed 3 bases at V and 1 base at J, leaving 2 bases unmatched. The CDR3 is 15 amino acids. The germline V gene encodes CDR1 LNHDA and CDR2 SQIVND (reference sequence). CDR3 nucleotide sequence: TGTGCCAGTAGTATGGACAGGGAAAGCAATCAGCCCCAGCATTTT. This sequence encodes CASSMDRESNQPQHF. Complete variable domain (other parts from reference TRBV19 and TRBJ1-5): DGGITQSPKYLFRKEGQNVTLSCEQNLNHDAMYWYRQDPGQGLRLIYYSQIVNDFQKGDIAEGYSVSREKKESFPLTVTSAQKNPTAFYLCASSMDRESNQPQHFGDGTRLSIL.

The CDR3, as DNA: TGTGCCAGCAGCCACCAGGAAAACACCGGGGAGCTGTTTTTT. Its translation is CASSHQENTGELFF. V is TRBV5-4 and J is TRBJ2-2; D gene ambiguous. CDR1 is SGHNT, CDR2 YYREEE, per germline (reference sequence). The V and J ends lost 4 bases and 2 bases respectively, with 9 bases between them. This CDR3 is built from 14 residues.

The chain has TRBV11-2 and TRBJ2-7; D perhaps matches TRBD2 (6 bases). The CDR3 is 15 amino acids. Per the germline V gene, CDR1 is SGHAT and CDR2 is FQNNGV. The V and J ends lost 0 bases and 5 bases respectively, with 14 bases between them. This CDR3 is CASSLELWGEDEQYF. The DNA of the CDR3 is TGTGCCAGCAGCTTAGAGTTGTGGGGGGAGGACGAGCAGTACTTC.

The V and J genes are TRBV11-2 and TRBJ1-1; no definite D call. V lost 6 bases and J 2 bases, leaving 10 bases between the germline ends. CDR3 length: 13 amino acids. The germline V gene encodes CDR1 SGHAT and CDR2 FQNNGV. CDR3 in DNA: TGTGCCAGCAGATATGGACTTAACACTGAAGCTTTCTTT. As protein: CASRYGLNTEAFF.

The V gene is TRBV4-2, the J gene TRBJ1-1; perhaps TRBD1 as D (6 bases). V shed 0 bases and J shed 6 bases, with 14 bases lying between them. In germline, CDR1 is LGHNA, CDR2 YNFKEQ. The CDR3 totals 15 residues. Here the CDR3 DNA reads TGTGCCAGCAGCCAAGATCACAGGGCGGAAGCTGAAGCTTTCTTT. It specifies CASSQDHRAEAEAFF.

The chain employs TRBV2 and TRBJ2-7; 7 positions match TRBD2. CDR1 is SNHLY, CDR2 FYNNEI, per germline. The CDR3 is made up of 15 amino acids. The V segment lost 6 bases and the J segment 6 bases; nucleotides outside the gene matches: 14. The CDR3 here is CASSTAGTMGTEQYF. The CDR3 bases are TGTGCCAGCAGCACGGCCGGGACTATGGGGACCGAGCAGTACTTC. Full variable domain (rest looked up from reference TRBV2 and TRBJ2-7): EPEVTQTPSHQVTQMGQEVILRCVPISNHLYFYWYRQILGQKVEFLVSFYNNEISEKSEIFDDQFSVERPDGSNFTLKIRSTKLEDSAMYFCASSTAGTMGTEQYFGPGTRLTVT.

The V call is TRBV10-3, the J call TRBJ1-2; no reliable D call. Trimming took 7 bases from V and 0 from J, leaving 9 bases between them. The CDR3 extends over 13 amino acids. Germline V gene lookup returns CDR1 ENHRY and CDR2 SYGVKD. The CDR3 DNA reads as TGTGCCATCACGGGAAGGGCTAACTATGGCTACACCTTC. Translating it yields CAITGRANYGYTF.

The chain has TRBV5-1 and TRBJ2-4; 7 bases match TRBD1. The germline CDR1 and CDR2 sequences are SGHRS and YFSETQ. The CDR3 spans 17 residues. J gave up 1 base and V 0 bases, and 7 bases lay outside the gene matches. The CDR3 region has the DNA TGCGCCAGCAGCTTGGATTCGACAGGGATGGCCAAAAACATTCAGTACTTC. Translating gives CASSLDSTGMAKNIQYF.

This clone is a singleton in its sample. The chain recombines TRBV29-1 with TRBJ1-2, with unresolved D. The CDR3 has 14 amino acids. V was cut by 2 bases and J by 1 base, with 11 bases left in between. CDR1 SQVTM and CDR2 ANQGSEA come from the germline V gene. CDR3 sequence (DNA): TGCAGCGTTGAAATAGGAGGGAGTAACTATGGCTACACCTTC. Protein: CSVEIGGSNYGYTF.

The chain carries TRBV6-2 or TRBV6-3 and TRBJ2-2, with 9 bases fitting TRBD2. CDR1 and CDR2 (germline): MNHEY, SVGEGT. The V and J ends lost 6 bases and 5 bases, in that order; junction bases with no gene match: 4. This CDR3 has 14 amino acids. For the CDR3, the DNA is TGTGCCAGCAGCCGGACTAGCGCTACCGGGGAGCTGTTTTTT. Its translation is CASSRTSATGELFF.

The chain has TRBV30 and TRBJ1-2; TRBD1 is a possible D gene (5 bases). Per germline, CDR1 GTSNPN and CDR2 SVGIG (reference sequence). V gave up 3 bases and J gave up 4 bases, with 9 bases separating them. The CDR3 spans 12 residues. The CDR3 DNA follows: TGTGCCTGGAGGGACACTGCCTATGGCTACACCTTC. Encoded protein: CAWRDTAYGYTF. The whole variable domain, filled in from reference TRBV30 and TRBJ1-2, reads SQTIHQWPATLVQPVGSPLSLECTVEGTSNPNLYWYRQAAGRGLQLLFYSVGIGQISSEVPQNLSASRPQDRQFILSSKKLLLSDSGFYLCAWRDTAYGYTFGSGTRLTVV.

The rearrangement links TRBV6-5 to TRBJ2-7; 7 bases align to TRBD2. CDR1 and CDR2 from the germline V gene are MNHEY and SVGAGI. The CDR3 runs 14 residues. J was trimmed by 2 bases and V by 6 bases; bases with no gene match: 7. CDR3 coding DNA: TGTGCCAGCAGCCCGAGGGGAGGGACCTACGAGCAGTACTTC. Encoded protein: CASSPRGGTYEQYF.

This chain uses TRBV25-1 with TRBJ2-5; D is perhaps TRBD2 (5 bases). In germline, CDR1 is MGHDK, CDR2 SYGVNS. The CDR3 consists of 13 residues. V lost 4 bases and J lost 3, with 9 bases in between. The CDR3 region has the DNA TGTGCCAGCAGTGGTGGACTGGAAGAGACCCAGTACTTC. Amino acid sequence: CASSGGLEETQYF.

The chain carries TRBV6-5 and TRBJ2-6; D call uncertain. The length of the CDR3 is 15 residues. Germline V gives CDR1 MNHEY, CDR2 SVGAGI. Between the trimmed V and J ends, which lost 7 bases and 0 bases, there was a span of 10 bases. The CDR3 loop reads CASTTRFSGANVLTF. CDR3 nucleotides: TGTGCCAGCACCACGCGGTTCTCTGGGGCCAACGTCCTGACTTTC.

This chain joins TRBV9 and TRBJ1-4, with D unclear. The CDR3 sequence is 13 residues long. Germline assignment: CDR1 SGDLS and CDR2 YYNGEE. V lost 4 bases and J lost 3, with 7 bases in between. The CDR3 DNA is TGTGCCAGCAGCCAGACTTCTAATGAAAAACTGTTTTTT. Encoded protein: CASSQTSNEKLFF.

The chain links TRBV29-1 to TRBJ2-7; maybe TRBD2 (6 bases). This CDR3 is built from 11 residues. Trimming pared 7 bases from V and 5 bases from J, leaving 12 bases between. From germline, CDR1 is SQVTM and CDR2 ANQGSEA. Written as DNA, the CDR3 is TGCAGCGGGGGACTTCAGGACGAGCAGTACTTC. Amino acids: CSGGLQDEQYF.

The V gene is TRBV5-1, the J gene TRBJ2-2, with 8 bases matching TRBD2. This CDR3 has 16 amino acids. Germline values: CDR1 SGHRS, CDR2 YFSETQ. Trimming removed 2 bases from V and 3 bases from J; junction bases left unmatched: 6. CDR3 sequence reads: CASSFGGGPDTGELFF. In nucleotides, the CDR3 is TGCGCCAGCAGCTTCGGCGGGGGGCCGGACACCGGGGAGCTGTTTTTT.

This chain links TRBV5-6 with TRBJ2-7; a weak D match, TRBD1 (6 bases). In germline, CDR1 is SGHDT, CDR2 YYEEEE. This CDR3 has 15 amino acids. The V end lost 6 bases, the J end lost 1 base, and 17 bases lay between the germline ends. In DNA, the CDR3 is TGTGCCAGCATACTGTCAGGGGCCTTATCCTACGAGCAGTACTTC. This gives the protein CASILSGALSYEQYF.

A word on this clone: At one boundary the junction diverges from the germline segment, which might be a read error. V usage is TRBV5-8 and J usage is TRBJ2-5; 8 bases align to TRBD2. Germline V gives CDR1 SGHTS, CDR2 YDEGEE. This CDR3 is built from 16 residues. The CDR3: CASSLGAGGFQETQYF. CDR3 nucleotide sequence: TGTGCCAGCAGTTTGGGCGCGGGGGGCTTCCAAGAGACCCAGTACTTC.

This clone has only one observation. This sequence joins TRBV6-5 and TRBJ1-1, with 10 bases aligning to TRBD1. CDR3 length: 13 residues. The germline V gene has CDR1 MNHEY and CDR2 SVGAGI. The trim removed 10 bases at V and 5 bases at J, leaving 7 bases unmatched. This CDR3 reads CAIRQGARTEAFF. The CDR3 DNA reads as TGTGCCATTCGACAGGGGGCGAGGACTGAAGCTTTCTTT.

The chain joins TRBV5-5 to TRBJ2-1; D is unclear. The CDR3 has 14 residues. Looked up from germline, CDR1 is SGHKS and CDR2 is YYEKEE (reference sequence). CDR3 bases: TGTCCCGAGCGCGGCCTTAGCTCCTACAATGAGCAGTTCTTC. Translated, it gives CPERGLSSYNEQFF.

The chain links TRBV5-1 to TRBJ2-1; tentatively, D is TRBD2 (6 bases). The V gene lost 3 bases and the J gene lost 5 bases, with 15 bases spanning the gap. CDR3 length: 15 residues. Germline CDR1 reads SGHRS; CDR2 reads YFSETQ. This CDR3 reads CASSSGLLTHNEQFF. CDR3 DNA sequence: TGCGCCAGCAGCTCGGGACTCTTGACCCACAATGAGCAGTTCTTC.

The chain joins TRBV11-1 to TRBJ2-5, with D possibly matching TRBD1 (6 bases). This CDR3 region has 14 residues. V was pared by 2 bases and J by 5 bases, with 12 bases between. The V gene's germline CDR1 is SGHAT and CDR2 FQDESV (reference sequence). CDR3 sequence: CASSLFRGSETQYF. The CDR3 DNA reads TGTGCCAGCAGCTTATTCAGGGGCTCCGAGACCCAGTACTTC.

The chain carries TRBV15 and TRBJ1-1, with 7 bases that match TRBD1. Germline CDR1 LNHNV, CDR2 YYDKDF (reference sequence). After removal of 2 bases from V and 6 bases from J, the junction contained 3 bases not matched to a gene. The CDR3 covers 13 residues. CDR3 DNA: TGTGCCACCAGCAGATTTACAGGGGCTGAAGCTTTCTTT. The encoded protein is CATSRFTGAEAFF.

The V gene is TRBV18, the J gene TRBJ2-2, with 10 bases aligning to TRBD2. This CDR3 has 19 amino acids. Germline values: CDR1 KGHSH, CDR2 LQKENI. The V and J ends lost 6 bases and 0 bases, in that order; junction bases with no gene match: 13. Here the CDR3 DNA reads TGTGCCAGCTCCCGGCGGAATAGCGGGGGGCCAGCGAACACCGGGGAGCTGTTTTTT. It codes for CASSRRNSGGPANTGELFF.

Only a few counts were recorded for this clone. The genes are TRBV3-1 (or the pseudogene TRBV3-2) and TRBJ1-1; 7 bases match TRBD1. Per germline, CDR1 LGHDT and CDR2 YNNKEL (reference sequence). The V gene end was trimmed by 1 base and the J gene end by 7 bases; junction bases not matched to a gene: 6. The CDR3 totals 14 residues. The CDR3 loop is CASSQVYSGGEAFF. The CDR3 coding sequence is TGTGCCAGCAGCCAAGTATACTCAGGGGGTGAAGCTTTCTTT.

The CDR3 DNA sequence: TGTGCCAGCAGCCATGGGGGGGGAGTCTACGAGCAGTACTTC. Translation: CASSHGGGVYEQYF. The V and J genes are TRBV3-1 (or the pseudogene TRBV3-2) and TRBJ2-7; 7 positions match TRBD2. This CDR3 spans 14 amino acids. V was pared by 3 bases and J by 3 bases, with 5 bases of the junction left unmatched. Germline V gene lookup returns CDR1 LGHDT and CDR2 YNNKEL (reference sequence).

In this sample, this clone turned up once. The chain couples TRBV9 to TRBJ1-4; no clear D. V gave up 3 bases and J gave up 7 bases, with 7 bases separating them. This CDR3 spans 12 amino acids. Germline CDR1 and CDR2: SGDLS and YYNGEE. The CDR3 nucleotides read TGTGCCAGCAGCGGTCGAGGTGAAAAACTGTTTTTT. Its translation is CASSGRGEKLFF.

This clone was seen once. The rearrangement links TRBV7-8 to TRBJ2-7; D is ambiguous. Trimming pared 0 bases from V and 2 bases from J, leaving 11 bases between. The CDR3 sequence is 15 residues long. Germline CDR1 SGHVS, CDR2 FQNEAQ. The CDR3 region has the DNA TGTGCCAGCAGCTTAGCCCCTAGTAACCCCTACGAGCAGTACTTC. Its translation is CASSLAPSNPYEQYF.